This is a list of T cell receptor beta chains from one sample in a study of blood T cell repertoires in COVID-19. TCRdb's table, derived via immunoSEQ multiplex PCR, lists solely in-frame clones and lacks some. In the table there are 150,000 to 200,000 clones, around three quarters of which are singletons. The sample consisted of peripheral blood. Receptors originate from a man in his fifties or sixties with acute or convalescent COVID-19. Each CDR3 is given with its conserved first and last residue. The order of the fields is CDR3 DNA, CDR3 protein, clone size, J gene, V gene, D gene. The D gene is left open where the match is weak. Expanded clones get a size class; other rows say once, few or many, or leave the size out.

CDR3 DNA: TGTGCCAGCAATGTCGGAGGGGACGAGCAGTTCTTC
CDR3 protein: CASNVGGDEQFF
clone size: -
J gene: TRBJ2-1
V gene: TRBV28
D gene: -

CDR3 DNA: TGTGCCTGGAGTCCGCAGGCCTACGAGCAGTACTTC
CDR3 protein: CAWSPQAYEQYF
clone size: -
J gene: TRBJ2-7
V gene: TRBV30
D gene: -

CDR3 DNA: TGTGCCAGCAGCCTCTCCCAGACAGGGTTGACCGGGGAGCTGTTTTTT
CDR3 protein: CASSLSQTGLTGELFF
clone size: -
J gene: TRBJ2-2
V gene: TRBV7-3
D gene: TRBD1

CDR3 DNA: TGTGCCAGCAGCTCCCGACAGCGAGTAAAAGCTTTCTTT
CDR3 protein: CASSSRQRVKAFF
clone size: -
J gene: TRBJ1-1
V gene: TRBV11-2
D gene: -

CDR3 DNA: TGTGCCAGCAGTTTACAGACTGGTGAGCAGTTCTTC
CDR3 protein: CASSLQTGEQFF
clone size: -
J gene: TRBJ2-1
V gene: TRBV12-3/TRBV12-4
D gene: -

CDR3 DNA: TGTGCCAGCAGTTTATGGCCGGGACAGGGGACAGATACGCAGTATTTT
CDR3 protein: CASSLWPGQGTDTQYF
clone size: few
J gene: TRBJ2-3
V gene: TRBV27
D gene: TRBD1

CDR3 DNA: TGTGCCAGTAGCATCGAGGAGGGCCGGTACACTGAAGCTTTCTTT
CDR3 protein: CASSIEEGRYTEAFF
clone size: -
J gene: TRBJ1-1
V gene: TRBV19
D gene: -

CDR3 DNA: TGTGCCAGCAGCTTACGGACAGGGTGGCAAGAGACCCAGTACTTC
CDR3 protein: CASSLRTGWQETQYF
clone size: once
J gene: TRBJ2-5
V gene: TRBV5-4
D gene: TRBD1

CDR3 DNA: TGTGCCAGCAGCTTAGATGGTTTCGCGGAGACCCAGTACTTC
CDR3 protein: CASSLDGFAETQYF
clone size: once
J gene: TRBJ2-5
V gene: TRBV11-1
D gene: -

CDR3 DNA: TGTGCCAGCAGCTCTATTCCGGGGAGCTCCTACGAGCAGTACTTC
CDR3 protein: CASSSIPGSSYEQYF
clone size: once
J gene: TRBJ2-7
V gene: TRBV11-1
D gene: -

CDR3 DNA: TGCGCCAGCAGCTCCGGACAGAACACTGAAGCTTTCTTT
CDR3 protein: CASSSGQNTEAFF
clone size: -
J gene: TRBJ1-1
V gene: TRBV10-1
D gene: -

CDR3 DNA: TGCGCCAGCAGCCCAAACCTGGTAGTGCTTACCTATGGCTACACCTTC
CDR3 protein: CASSPNLVVLTYGYTF
clone size: -
J gene: TRBJ1-2
V gene: TRBV4-3
D gene: -

CDR3 DNA: TGTGCCAGCAGTTACTCCCTCCCAGGGGCGAGCACAGATACGCAGTATTTT
CDR3 protein: CASSYSLPGASTDTQYF
clone size: -
J gene: TRBJ2-3
V gene: TRBV6-2/TRBV6-3
D gene: -

CDR3 DNA: TGCGCCAGCAGCCAAGTGGGCAATGAAGCTTTCTTT
CDR3 protein: CASSQVGNEAFF
clone size: -
J gene: TRBJ1-1
V gene: TRBV4-1
D gene: -

CDR3 DNA: TGTGCCAGCAGCTTAATCTCTAGCGGGGGTCAGGATACGCAGTATTTT
CDR3 protein: CASSLISSGGQDTQYF
clone size: few
J gene: TRBJ2-3
V gene: TRBV13
D gene: TRBD2

CDR3 DNA: TGTGCCAGCAGTGGCCAGAACTATGGCTACACCTTC
CDR3 protein: CASSGQNYGYTF
clone size: -
J gene: TRBJ1-2
V gene: TRBV2
D gene: -

CDR3 DNA: TGTGCCAGCAGATTACAGGGGACCTACGAGCAGTACTTC
CDR3 protein: CASRLQGTYEQYF
clone size: once
J gene: TRBJ2-7
V gene: TRBV6-5
D gene: TRBD1

CDR3 DNA: TGTGCCAGCAGCCCCGGGACAGGGCTTAGTTCACCCCTCCACTTT
CDR3 protein: CASSPGTGLSSPLHF
clone size: -
J gene: TRBJ1-6
V gene: TRBV7-8
D gene: TRBD1

CDR3 DNA: TGTGCCAGCAGTCGACAGGGGGCTCGATCTGGAAACACCATATATTTT
CDR3 protein: CASSRQGARSGNTIYF
clone size: -
J gene: TRBJ1-3
V gene: TRBV3-1/TRBV3-2
D gene: TRBD1

CDR3 DNA: TGTGCCAGCAGTCAGGGTCTGCAAAGGGAGCTGTTTTTT
CDR3 protein: CASSQGLQRELFF
clone size: -
J gene: TRBJ2-2
V gene: TRBV11-1
D gene: -

CDR3 DNA: TGTGCCAGCAGTGAATTGGGCGTTCGGGGGAGCTCCTACAATGAGCAGTTCTTC
CDR3 protein: CASSELGVRGSSYNEQFF
clone size: -
J gene: TRBJ2-1
V gene: TRBV6-1
D gene: -

CDR3 DNA: TGTGCCAGCAGTACGGGACAGCGGGGGTGGGAGCAGTACTTC
CDR3 protein: CASSTGQRGWEQYF
clone size: -
J gene: TRBJ2-7
V gene: TRBV28
D gene: -

CDR3 DNA: TGCAGCGCCAGACAGGGGGCGGGTGGCTACACCTTC
CDR3 protein: CSARQGAGGYTF
clone size: few
J gene: TRBJ1-2
V gene: TRBV29-1
D gene: TRBD1

CDR3 DNA: TGCGCCAGCAGTCAATCTTACGGGGGGGACGAGCAGTACTTC
CDR3 protein: CASSQSYGGDEQYF
clone size: -
J gene: TRBJ2-7
V gene: TRBV23-1
D gene: TRBD2

CDR3 DNA: TGTGCCAGCAGCTTATCCGGGGGGAACTCCTACGAGCAGTACTTC
CDR3 protein: CASSLSGGNSYEQYF
clone size: -
J gene: TRBJ2-7
V gene: TRBV7-2
D gene: TRBD2

CDR3 DNA: TGCAGTGCTAGTTGGCAGGGTTGGGATAATTCACCCCTCCACTTT
CDR3 protein: CSASWQGWDNSPLHF
clone size: -
J gene: TRBJ1-6
V gene: TRBV20-1
D gene: -

CDR3 DNA: TGTGCCAGCAGCTTGGACGGGACAAGGGATGGCTACACCTTC
CDR3 protein: CASSLDGTRDGYTF
clone size: many
J gene: TRBJ1-2
V gene: TRBV7-9
D gene: -